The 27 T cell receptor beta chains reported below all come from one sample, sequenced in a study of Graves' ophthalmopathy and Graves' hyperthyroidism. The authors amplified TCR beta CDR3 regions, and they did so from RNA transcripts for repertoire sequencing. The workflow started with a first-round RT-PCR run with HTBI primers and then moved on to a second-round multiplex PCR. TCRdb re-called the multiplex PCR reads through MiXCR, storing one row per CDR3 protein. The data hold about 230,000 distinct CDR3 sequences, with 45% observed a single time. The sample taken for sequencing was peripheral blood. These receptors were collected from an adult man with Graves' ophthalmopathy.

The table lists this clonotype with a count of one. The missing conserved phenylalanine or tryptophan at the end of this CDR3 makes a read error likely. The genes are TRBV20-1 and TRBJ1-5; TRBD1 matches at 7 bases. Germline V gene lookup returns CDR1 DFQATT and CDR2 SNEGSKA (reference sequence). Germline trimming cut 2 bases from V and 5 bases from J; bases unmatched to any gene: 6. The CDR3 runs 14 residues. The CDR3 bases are TGCAGTGCTAGAATGGACAGGCGCTATCAGCCCCAGCATTGT. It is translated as CSARMDRRYQPQHC.

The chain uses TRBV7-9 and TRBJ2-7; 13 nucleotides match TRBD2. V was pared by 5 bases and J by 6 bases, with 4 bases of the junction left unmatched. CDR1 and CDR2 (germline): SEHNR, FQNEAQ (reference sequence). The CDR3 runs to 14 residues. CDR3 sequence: CASSRTSGGSEQYF. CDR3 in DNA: TGTGCCAGCAGCCGGACTAGCGGGGGTAGCGAGCAGTACTTC. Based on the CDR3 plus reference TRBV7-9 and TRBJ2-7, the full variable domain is DTGVSQNPRHKITKRGQNVTFRCDPISEHNRLYWYRQTLGQGPEFLTYFQNEAQLEKSRLLSDRFSAERPKGSFSTLEIQRTEQGDSAMYLCASSRTSGGSEQYFGPGTRLTVT.

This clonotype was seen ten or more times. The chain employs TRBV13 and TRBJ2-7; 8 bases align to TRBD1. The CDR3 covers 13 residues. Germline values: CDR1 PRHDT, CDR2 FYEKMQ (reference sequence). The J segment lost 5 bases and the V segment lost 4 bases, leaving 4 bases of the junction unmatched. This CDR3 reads CASSSDRGNEQYF. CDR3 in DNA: TGTGCCAGCAGCTCCGACAGGGGAAACGAGCAGTACTTC.

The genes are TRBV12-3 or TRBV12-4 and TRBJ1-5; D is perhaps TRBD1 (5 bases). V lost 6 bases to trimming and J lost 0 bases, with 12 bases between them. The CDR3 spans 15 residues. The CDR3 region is CASSHGATSNQPQHF. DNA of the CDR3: TGTGCCAGCAGCCACGGGGCAACTAGCAATCAGCCCCAGCATTTT.

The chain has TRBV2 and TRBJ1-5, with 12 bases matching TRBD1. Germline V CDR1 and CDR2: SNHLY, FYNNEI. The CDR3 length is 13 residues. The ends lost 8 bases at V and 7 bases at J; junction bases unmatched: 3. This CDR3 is CASGTGGEQPQHF. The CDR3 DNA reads TGTGCCAGCGGGACAGGGGGCGAACAGCCCCAGCATTTT.

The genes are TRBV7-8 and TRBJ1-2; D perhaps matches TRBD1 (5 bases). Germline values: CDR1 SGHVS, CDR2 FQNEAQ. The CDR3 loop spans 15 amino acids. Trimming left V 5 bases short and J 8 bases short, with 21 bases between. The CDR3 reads CASSASGTEVWGYTF. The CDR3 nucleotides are TGTGCCAGCAGCGCATCCGGGACGGAGGTCTGGGGCTACACCTTC.

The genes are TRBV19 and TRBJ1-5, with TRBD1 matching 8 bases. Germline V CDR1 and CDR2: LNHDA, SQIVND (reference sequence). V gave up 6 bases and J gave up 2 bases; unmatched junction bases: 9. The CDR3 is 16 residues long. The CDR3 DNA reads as TGTGCCAGTAGGACCCAGGGGGCCGAGGGCAATCAGCCCCAGCATTTT. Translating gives CASRTQGAEGNQPQHF.

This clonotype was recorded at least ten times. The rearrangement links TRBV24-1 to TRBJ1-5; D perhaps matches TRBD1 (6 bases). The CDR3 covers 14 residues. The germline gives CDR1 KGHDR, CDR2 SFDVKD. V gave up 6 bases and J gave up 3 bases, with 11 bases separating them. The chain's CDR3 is CATSLGAPNQPQHF. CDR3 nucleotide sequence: TGTGCCACCAGTCTGGGGGCGCCCAATCAGCCCCAGCATTTT.

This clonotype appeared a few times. In DNA, the CDR3 is TGTGCCAGCAGTGATCCTGCGGGGGCGAGCTATGGCTACACCTTC. This encodes CASSDPAGASYGYTF. The chain links TRBV2 to TRBJ1-2, with a weak D call TRBD1 (6 bases). The CDR3 has 15 amino acids. The germline CDR1 and CDR2 sequences are SNHLY and FYNNEI. V was pared by 3 bases and J by 4 bases, with 15 bases between. Using reference TRBV2 and TRBJ1-2 for the parts outside the CDR3, the full variable domain is EPEVTQTPSHQVTQMGQEVILRCVPISNHLYFYWYRQILGQKVEFLVSFYNNEISEKSEIFDDQFSVERPDGSNFTLKIRSTKLEDSAMYFCASSDPAGASYGYTFGSGTRLTVV.

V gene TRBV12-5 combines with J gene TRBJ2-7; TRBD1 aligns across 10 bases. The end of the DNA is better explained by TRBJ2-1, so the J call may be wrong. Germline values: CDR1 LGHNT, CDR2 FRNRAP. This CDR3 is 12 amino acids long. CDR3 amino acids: CASLGTGVGQFF. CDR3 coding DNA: TGTGCCAGCCTCGGGACAGGGGTGGGGCAGTTCTTC.

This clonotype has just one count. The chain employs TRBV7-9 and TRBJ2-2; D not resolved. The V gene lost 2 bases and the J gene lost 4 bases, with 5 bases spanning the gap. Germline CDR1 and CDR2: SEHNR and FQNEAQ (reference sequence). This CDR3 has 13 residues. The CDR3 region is CASSLMATGELFF. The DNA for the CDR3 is TGTGCCAGCAGCTTAATGGCCACCGGGGAGCTGTTTTTT.

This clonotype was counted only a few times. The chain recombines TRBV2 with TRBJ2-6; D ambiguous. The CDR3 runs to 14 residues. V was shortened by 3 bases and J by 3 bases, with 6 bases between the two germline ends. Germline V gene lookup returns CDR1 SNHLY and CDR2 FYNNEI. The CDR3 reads CASSDSGGANVLTF. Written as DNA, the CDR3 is TGTGCCAGCAGTGATAGTGGTGGGGCCAACGTCCTGACTTTC.

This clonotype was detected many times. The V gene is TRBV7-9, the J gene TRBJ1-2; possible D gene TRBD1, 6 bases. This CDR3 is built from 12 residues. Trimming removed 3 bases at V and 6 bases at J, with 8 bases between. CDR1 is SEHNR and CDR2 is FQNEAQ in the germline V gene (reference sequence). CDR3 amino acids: CASSFQGNGYTF. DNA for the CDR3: TGTGCCAGCAGCTTCCAGGGGAATGGCTACACCTTC.

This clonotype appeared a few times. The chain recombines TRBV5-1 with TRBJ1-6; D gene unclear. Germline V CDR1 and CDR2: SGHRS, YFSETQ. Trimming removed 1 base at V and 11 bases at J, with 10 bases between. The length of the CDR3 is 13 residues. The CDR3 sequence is CASSLPPPPPLHF. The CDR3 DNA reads TGCGCCAGCAGCTTGCCCCCGCCGCCACCCCTCCACTTT.

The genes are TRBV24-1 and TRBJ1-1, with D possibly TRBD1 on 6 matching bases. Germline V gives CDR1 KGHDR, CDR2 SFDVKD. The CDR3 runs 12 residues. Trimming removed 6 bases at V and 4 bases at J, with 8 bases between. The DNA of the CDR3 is TGTGCCACCAGTACAGGGACCACTGAAGCTTTCTTT. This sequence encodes CATSTGTTEAFF.

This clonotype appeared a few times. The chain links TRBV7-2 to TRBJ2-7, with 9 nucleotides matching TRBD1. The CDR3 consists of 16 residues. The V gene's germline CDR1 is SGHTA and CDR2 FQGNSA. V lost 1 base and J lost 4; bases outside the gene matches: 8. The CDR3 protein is CASSLGGTGRGYEQYF. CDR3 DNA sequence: TGTGCCAGCAGCTTAGGAGGGACAGGGCGGGGGTACGAGCAGTACTTC.

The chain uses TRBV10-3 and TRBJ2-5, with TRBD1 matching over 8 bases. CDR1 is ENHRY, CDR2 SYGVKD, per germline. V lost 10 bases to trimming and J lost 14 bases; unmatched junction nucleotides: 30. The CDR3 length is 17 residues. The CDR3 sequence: CASSSTRRTGMSAGPYF. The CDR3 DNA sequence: TGTGCCAGCAGCTCCACCCGCCGGACAGGGATGAGCGCGGGGCCCTACTTC.

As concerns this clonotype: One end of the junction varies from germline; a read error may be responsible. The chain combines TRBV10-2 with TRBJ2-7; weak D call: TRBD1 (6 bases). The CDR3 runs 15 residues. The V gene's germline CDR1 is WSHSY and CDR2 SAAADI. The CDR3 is CASSSPSGARYEQYF. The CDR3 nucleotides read TGTGCCAGCAGTTCGCCGTCAGGGGCCCGATACGAGCAGTACTTC.

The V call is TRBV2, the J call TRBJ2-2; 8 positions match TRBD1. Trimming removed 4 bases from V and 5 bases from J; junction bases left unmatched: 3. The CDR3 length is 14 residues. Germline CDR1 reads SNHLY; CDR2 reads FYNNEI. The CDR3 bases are TGTGCCAGCAGTGCGCACAGGGGGACCGGGGAGCTGTTTTTT. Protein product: CASSAHRGTGELFF.

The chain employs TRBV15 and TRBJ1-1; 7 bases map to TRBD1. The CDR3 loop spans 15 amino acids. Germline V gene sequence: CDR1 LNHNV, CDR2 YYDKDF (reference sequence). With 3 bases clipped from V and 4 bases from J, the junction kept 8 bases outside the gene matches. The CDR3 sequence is CATSRDTGVGTEAFF. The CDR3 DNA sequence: TGTGCCACCAGCAGGGATACAGGGGTCGGCACTGAAGCTTTCTTT. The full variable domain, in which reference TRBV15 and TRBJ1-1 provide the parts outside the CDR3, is DAMVIQNPRYQVTQFGKPVTLSCSQTLNHNVMYWYQQKSSQAPKLLFHYYDKDFNNEADTPDNFQSRRPNTSFCFLDIRSPGLGDTAMYLCATSRDTGVGTEAFFGQGTRLTVV.

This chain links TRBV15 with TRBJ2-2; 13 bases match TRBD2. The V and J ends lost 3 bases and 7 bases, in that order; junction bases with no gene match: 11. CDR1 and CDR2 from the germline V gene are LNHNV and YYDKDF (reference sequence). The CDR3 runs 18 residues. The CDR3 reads CATSRPALAGGQGGELFF. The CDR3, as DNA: TGTGCCACCAGCAGGCCCGCACTAGCGGGAGGGCAAGGCGGGGAGCTGTTTTTT.

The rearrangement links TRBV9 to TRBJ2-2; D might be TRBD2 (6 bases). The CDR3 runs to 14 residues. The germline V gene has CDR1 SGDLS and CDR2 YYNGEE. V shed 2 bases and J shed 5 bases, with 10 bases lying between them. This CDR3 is CASSVRGATGELFF. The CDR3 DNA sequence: TGTGCCAGCAGCGTGCGGGGCGCGACCGGGGAGCTGTTTTTT.

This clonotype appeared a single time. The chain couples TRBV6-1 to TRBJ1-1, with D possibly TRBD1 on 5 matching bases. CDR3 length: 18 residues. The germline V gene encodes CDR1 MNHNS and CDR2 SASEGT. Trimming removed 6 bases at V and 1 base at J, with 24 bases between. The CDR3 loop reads CASSPGASRILTNTEAFF. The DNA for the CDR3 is TGTGCCAGCAGCCCCGGGGCCTCAAGGATCCTTACGAACACTGAAGCTTTCTTT.

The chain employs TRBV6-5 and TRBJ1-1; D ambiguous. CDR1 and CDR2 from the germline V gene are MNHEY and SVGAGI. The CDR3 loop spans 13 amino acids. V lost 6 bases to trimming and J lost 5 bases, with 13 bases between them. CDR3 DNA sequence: TGTGCCAGCAGCTACGGTCAAGCGACTGAAGCTTTCTTT. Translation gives CASSYGQATEAFF.

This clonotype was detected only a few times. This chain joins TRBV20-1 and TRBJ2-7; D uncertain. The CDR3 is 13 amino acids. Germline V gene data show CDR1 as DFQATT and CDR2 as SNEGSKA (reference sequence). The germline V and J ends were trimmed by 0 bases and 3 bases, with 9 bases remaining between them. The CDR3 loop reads CSARDGSGYEQYF. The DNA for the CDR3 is TGCAGTGCTAGAGATGGCTCAGGCTACGAGCAGTACTTC.

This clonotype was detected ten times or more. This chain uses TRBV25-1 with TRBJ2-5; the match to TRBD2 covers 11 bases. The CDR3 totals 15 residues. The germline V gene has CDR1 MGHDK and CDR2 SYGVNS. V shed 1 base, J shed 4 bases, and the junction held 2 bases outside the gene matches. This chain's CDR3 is CASSELGLAGETQYF. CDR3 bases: TGTGCCAGCAGTGAATTAGGACTAGCGGGAGAGACCCAGTACTTC.

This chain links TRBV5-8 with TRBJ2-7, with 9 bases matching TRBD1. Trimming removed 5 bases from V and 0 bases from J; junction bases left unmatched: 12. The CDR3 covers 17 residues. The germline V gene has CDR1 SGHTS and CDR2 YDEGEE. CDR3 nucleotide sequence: TGTGCCAGCAGATTAAAAGCCGGGACAGGGAGCTCCTACGAGCAGTACTTC. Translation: CASRLKAGTGSSYEQYF.